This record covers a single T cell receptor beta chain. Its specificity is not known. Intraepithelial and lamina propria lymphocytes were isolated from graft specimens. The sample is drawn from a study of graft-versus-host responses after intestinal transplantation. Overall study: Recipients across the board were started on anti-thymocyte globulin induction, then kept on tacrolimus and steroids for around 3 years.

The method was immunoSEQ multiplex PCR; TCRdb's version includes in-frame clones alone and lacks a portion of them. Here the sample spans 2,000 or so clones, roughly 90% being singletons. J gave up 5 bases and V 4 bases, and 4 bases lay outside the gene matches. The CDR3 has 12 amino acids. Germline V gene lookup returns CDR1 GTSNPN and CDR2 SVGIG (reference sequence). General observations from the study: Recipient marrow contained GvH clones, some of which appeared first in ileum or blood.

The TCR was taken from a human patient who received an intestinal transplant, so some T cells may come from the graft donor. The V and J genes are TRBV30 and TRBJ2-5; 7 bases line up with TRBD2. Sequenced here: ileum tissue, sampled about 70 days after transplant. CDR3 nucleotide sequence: TGTGCCTGGATGGGGAGGGATGAGACCCAGTACTTC. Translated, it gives CAWMGRDETQYF.